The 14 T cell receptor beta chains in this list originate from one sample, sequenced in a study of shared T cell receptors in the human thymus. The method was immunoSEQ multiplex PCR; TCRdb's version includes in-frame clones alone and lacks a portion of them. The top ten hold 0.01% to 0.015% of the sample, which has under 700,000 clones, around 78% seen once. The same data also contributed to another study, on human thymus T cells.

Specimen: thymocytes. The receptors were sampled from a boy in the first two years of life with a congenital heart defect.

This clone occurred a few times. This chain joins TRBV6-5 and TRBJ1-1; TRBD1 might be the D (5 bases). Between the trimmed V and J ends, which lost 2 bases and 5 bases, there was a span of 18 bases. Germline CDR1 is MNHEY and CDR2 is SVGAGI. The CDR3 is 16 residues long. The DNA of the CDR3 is TGTGCCAGCAGTTACAGGGGAGCGGGGCGTATAACTGAAGCTTTCTTT. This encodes CASSYRGAGRITEAFF.

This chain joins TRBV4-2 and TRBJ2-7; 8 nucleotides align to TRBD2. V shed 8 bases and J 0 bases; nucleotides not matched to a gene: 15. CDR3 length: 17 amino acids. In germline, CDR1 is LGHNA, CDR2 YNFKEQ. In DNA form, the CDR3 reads TGTGCCAGCCAACTTAGCGGGGCAGAGGGTTCCTCCTACGAGCAGTACTTC. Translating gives CASQLSGAEGSSYEQYF.

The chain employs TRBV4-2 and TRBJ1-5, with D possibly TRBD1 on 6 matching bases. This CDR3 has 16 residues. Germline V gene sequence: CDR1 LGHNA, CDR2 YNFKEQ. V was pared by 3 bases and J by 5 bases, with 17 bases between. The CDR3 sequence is CASSHDDAGADQPQHF. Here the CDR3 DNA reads TGTGCCAGCAGCCACGACGACGCGGGGGCGGATCAGCCCCAGCATTTT.

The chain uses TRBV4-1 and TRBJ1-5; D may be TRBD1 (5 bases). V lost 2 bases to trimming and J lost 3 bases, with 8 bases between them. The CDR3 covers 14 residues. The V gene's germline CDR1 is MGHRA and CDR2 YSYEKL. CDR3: CASSQLRVNQPQHF. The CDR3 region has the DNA TGCGCCAGCAGCCAACTCAGGGTCAATCAGCCCCAGCATTTT.

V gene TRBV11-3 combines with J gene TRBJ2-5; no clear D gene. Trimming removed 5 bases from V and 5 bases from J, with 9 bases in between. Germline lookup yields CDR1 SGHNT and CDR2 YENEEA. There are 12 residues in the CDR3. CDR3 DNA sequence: TGTGCCAGCAGCCCCATGGAGGAGACCCAGTACTTC. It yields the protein CASSPMEETQYF.

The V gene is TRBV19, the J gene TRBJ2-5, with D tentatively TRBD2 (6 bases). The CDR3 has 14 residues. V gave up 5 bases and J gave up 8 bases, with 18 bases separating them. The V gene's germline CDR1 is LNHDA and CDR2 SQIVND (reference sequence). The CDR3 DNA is TGTGCCAGTAGTGGTCGGGAGAGGGGAGGTACCCAGTACTTC. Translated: CASSGRERGGTQYF.

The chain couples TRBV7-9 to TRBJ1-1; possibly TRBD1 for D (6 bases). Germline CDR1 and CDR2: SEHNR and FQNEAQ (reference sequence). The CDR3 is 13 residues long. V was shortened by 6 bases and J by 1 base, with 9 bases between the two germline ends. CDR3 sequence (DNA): TGTGCCAGCAGGACACAGGGGAACACTGAAGCTTTCTTT. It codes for CASRTQGNTEAFF.

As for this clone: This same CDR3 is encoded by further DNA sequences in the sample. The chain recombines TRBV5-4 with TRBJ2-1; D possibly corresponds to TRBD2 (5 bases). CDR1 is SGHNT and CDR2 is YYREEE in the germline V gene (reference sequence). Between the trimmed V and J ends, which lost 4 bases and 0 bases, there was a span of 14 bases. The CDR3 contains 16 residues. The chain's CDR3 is CASSPSEGISYNEQFF. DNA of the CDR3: TGTGCCAGCAGCCCGTCTGAGGGTATCTCCTACAATGAGCAGTTCTTC. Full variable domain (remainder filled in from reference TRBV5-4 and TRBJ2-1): ETGVTQSPTHLIKTRGQQVTLRCSSQSGHNTVSWYQQALGQGPQFIFQYYREEENGRGNFPPRFSGLQFPNYSSELNVNALELDDSALYLCASSPSEGISYNEQFFGPGTRLTVL.

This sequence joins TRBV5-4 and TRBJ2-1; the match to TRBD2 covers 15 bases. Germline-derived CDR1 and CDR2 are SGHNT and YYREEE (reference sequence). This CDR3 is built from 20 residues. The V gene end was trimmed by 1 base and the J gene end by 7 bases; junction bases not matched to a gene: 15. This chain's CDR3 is CASSLSNTGLAGGNTNEQFF. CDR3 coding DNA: TGTGCCAGCAGCTTGTCCAACACGGGACTAGCGGGAGGCAATACTAATGAGCAGTTCTTC. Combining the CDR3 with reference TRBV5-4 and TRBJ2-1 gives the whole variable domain ETGVTQSPTHLIKTRGQQVTLRCSSQSGHNTVSWYQQALGQGPQFIFQYYREEENGRGNFPPRFSGLQFPNYSSELNVNALELDDSALYLCASSLSNTGLAGGNTNEQFFGPGTRLTVL.

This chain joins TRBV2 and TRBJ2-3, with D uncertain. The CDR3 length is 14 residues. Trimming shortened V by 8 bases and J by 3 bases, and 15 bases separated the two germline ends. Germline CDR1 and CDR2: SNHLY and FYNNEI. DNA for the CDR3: TGTGCCAGCGGGCGCCGGATTAATACAGATACGCAGTATTTT. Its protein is CASGRRINTDTQYF.

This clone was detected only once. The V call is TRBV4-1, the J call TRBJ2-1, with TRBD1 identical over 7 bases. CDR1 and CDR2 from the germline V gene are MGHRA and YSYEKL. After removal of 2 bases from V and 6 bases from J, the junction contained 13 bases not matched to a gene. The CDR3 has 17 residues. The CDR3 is CASSQLTGENLGNEQFF. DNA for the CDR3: TGCGCCAGCAGCCAACTAACAGGGGAGAACTTGGGCAATGAGCAGTTCTTC.

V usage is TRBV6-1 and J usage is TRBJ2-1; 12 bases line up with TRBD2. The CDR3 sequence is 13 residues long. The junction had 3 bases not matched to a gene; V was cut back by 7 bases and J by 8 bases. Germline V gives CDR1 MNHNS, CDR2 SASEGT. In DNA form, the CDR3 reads TGTGCCAGCACCGCTAGCGGGAGGGATGAGCAGTTCTTC. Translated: CASTASGRDEQFF.

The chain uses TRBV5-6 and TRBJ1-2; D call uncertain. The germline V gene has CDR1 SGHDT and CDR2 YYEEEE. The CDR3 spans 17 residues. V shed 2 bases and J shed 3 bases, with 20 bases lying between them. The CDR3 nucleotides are TGTGCCAGCAGCTTTAAACAGATTCCCCTATTGGACTATGGCTACACCTTC. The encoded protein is CASSFKQIPLLDYGYTF.

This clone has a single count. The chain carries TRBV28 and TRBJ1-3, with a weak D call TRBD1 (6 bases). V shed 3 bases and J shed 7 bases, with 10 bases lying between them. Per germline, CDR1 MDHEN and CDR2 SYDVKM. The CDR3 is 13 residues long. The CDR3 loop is CASSFLGANTIYF. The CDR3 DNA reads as TGTGCCAGCAGTTTTCTGGGGGCCAACACCATATATTTT.